Listed below are T cell receptor beta chains from one sample, sequenced in a study of OX40 agonist ivuxolimab in advanced cancers. Profiling relied on immunoSEQ multiplex PCR, and the TCRdb table lists in-frame clones only, not all of them. The sample has approximately 50,000 clones, approximately 80% seen once; the top ten hold roughly 3.9%. The sample was CD4+ or CD8+ T cells sorted from blood, taken in a trial of the OX40 agonist ivuxolimab. The receptors were gathered from an adult with an advanced solid tumor such as melanoma, head and neck, liver or kidney cancer. Both conserved end residues are part of each CDR3.

j_call,v_call,cdr3_aa
TRBJ1-4,TRBV6-4,CAYYRDDEKLFF
TRBJ1-1,TRBV6-5,CASRLDSQNTEAFF
TRBJ2-3,TRBV7-8,CASSAGQGRTTDTQYF
TRBJ1-1,TRBV10-2,CASSKTEWTSEAFF
TRBJ2-7,TRBV5-1,CASSLGTGVDHEQYF
TRBJ2-3,TRBV6-5,CASSGDPTDTQYF
TRBJ2-7,TRBV7-2,CASSPPRAGTYEQYF
TRBJ2-7,TRBV11-2,CASSLAQEPYEQYF
TRBJ1-6,TRBV6-5,CASSYTTQGWSPLHF
TRBJ1-2,TRBV18,CASSPPRRTAYGYTF
TRBJ2-1,TRBV7-2,CASSWTESRYNEQFF
TRBJ1-5,TRBV29-1,CSVDHFRDRASSIEPVSRNQPQHF
TRBJ2-2,TRBV11-2,CASSARGTGELFF
TRBJ2-3,TRBV7-2,CASSLGPSGLSTDTQYF
TRBJ1-2,TRBV6-5,CASSYGGNANYGYTF
TRBJ2-1,TRBV27,CASSLYERAGEQFF
TRBJ2-5,TRBV5-1,CASCMMTTQETQYF
TRBJ2-1,TRBV18,CASSPMSTPSYYNEQFF
TRBJ1-2,TRBV28,CASSRTRRYGYTF
TRBJ2-1,TRBV6-5,CASSLDRATYNEQFF
TRBJ2-3,TRBV5-6,CASSLRSGGFTDTQYF
TRBJ1-5,TRBV6-6,CASGRDTNQPQHF
TRBJ2-1,TRBV7-3,CASSSGLAGGYYGSYNEQFF
TRBJ1-1,TRBV2,CASSEGTNTEAFF
TRBJ2-7,TRBV10-3,CAISGTGGREQYF
TRBJ2-7,TRBV5-1,CASSLGPSGSYEQYF
TRBJ2-7,TRBV12-5,CASGSLRDGGRWKQYF
TRBJ2-5,TRBV5-1,CASSPGRGSGETQYF
TRBJ2-5,TRBV19,CASSIDASGTGVPGTQYF
TRBJ2-4,TRBV7-9,CASSLAPRTGVIKNIQYF
TRBJ2-3,TRBV6-4,CASSLDRGADTQYF
TRBJ2-1,TRBV14,CASSREWRGAYNEQFF